This T cell receptor (beta chain) was profiled in a study of T cells in Graves' hyperthyroidism and ophthalmopathy. Germline V gene lookup returns CDR1 LNHDA and CDR2 SQIVND (reference sequence). Trimming removed 4 bases at V and 3 bases at J, with 4 bases between. This CDR3 is built from 12 residues. RNA transcripts provided the source from which TCR beta CDR3 regions were amplified. The HTBI primer set served for first-round RT-PCR of the TCR CDR3. TCRdb independently ran MiXCR on the multiplex PCR reads; one entry per CDR3 protein. The sample consists of fewer than 900,000 distinct CDR3 sequences, roughly 15% of them appearing once.

The sequenced sample was blood. The chain carries TRBV19 and TRBJ2-1; no firm D call. The TCR was taken from a young man with Graves' hyperthyroidism. Here the CDR3 reads CASSTDYNEQFF. The CDR3 DNA reads TGTGCCAGTAGTACAGACTACAATGAGCAGTTCTTC.